One sample yielded the 25 T cell receptor beta chains listed below, sequenced in a study of blood T cell repertoires in COVID-19. This table comes from immunoSEQ multiplex PCR, and its TCRdb copy is limited to in-frame clones, with some not included. The sample includes some 6,100 clones, around 91% seen only once; the top ten take about 47%. The specimen sequenced was peripheral blood. These receptors all come from a human donor in a cohort sampled during active COVID-19.

The J gene is TRBJ2-3, the V gene TRBV6-2 or TRBV6-3, with D possibly TRBD2 on 6 matching bases. The CDR3 extends over 18 amino acids. V was shortened by 2 bases and J by 2 bases, with 20 bases between the two germline ends. CDR1 is MNHEY, CDR2 SVGEGT, per germline. CDR3 bases: TGTGCCAGCAGTTACCGGGTTGTCTCGCGGGAAGCCACAGATACGCAGTATTTT. This translates into CASSYRVVSREATDTQYF.

V and J are TRBV19 and TRBJ1-5; 10 nucleotides match TRBD1. This CDR3 is built from 16 residues. Germline CDR1 and CDR2: LNHDA and SQIVND (reference sequence). V dropped 7 bases and J dropped 9; count of bases not matched to a gene: 15. CDR3: CASNPGGQGIIRPQHF. In nucleotides, the CDR3 is TGTGCCAGTAACCCAGGGGGACAGGGGATCATCAGGCCCCAGCATTTT.

J is TRBJ2-5 and V is TRBV18; 10 bases are a match to TRBD2. The J segment lost 5 bases and the V segment lost 1 base, leaving 4 bases of the junction unmatched. This CDR3 comprises 15 residues. Germline CDR1 KGHSH, CDR2 LQKENI. In nucleotides, the CDR3 is TGTGCCAGCTCACCACTAGCGGGAGGATTCGAGACCCAGTACTTC. Translation gives CASSPLAGGFETQYF.

The chain is built from TRBV19 and TRBJ2-3; D might be TRBD2 (6 bases). The CDR3 spans 14 residues. Germline V gene data show CDR1 as LNHDA and CDR2 as SQIVND (reference sequence). The V and J ends lost 3 bases and 1 base respectively, with 8 bases between them. This chain's CDR3 is CASSMGGGTDTQYF. DNA for the CDR3: TGTGCCAGTAGTATGGGGGGAGGCACAGATACGCAGTATTTT.

The chain uses TRBV6-6 and TRBJ1-1; the D is unclear. CDR1 is MNHNY, CDR2 SVGAGI, per germline (reference sequence). The germline V and J ends were trimmed by 2 bases and 2 bases, with 12 bases remaining between them. This CDR3 is 15 amino acids long. CDR3 protein: CASSYDVRRNTEAFF. The CDR3 nucleotides are TGTGCCAGCAGTTACGACGTACGGAGAAACACTGAAGCTTTCTTT.

The chain's CDR3 is CASSRKGTPNSNQPQHF. The CDR3 DNA sequence: TGTGCCAGTAGCCGGAAAGGGACACCTAATAGCAATCAGCCCCAGCATTTT. The rearrangement joins TRBV19 to TRBJ1-5; D might be TRBD1 (6 bases). V lost 6 bases and J lost 0, with 18 bases in between. CDR1 and CDR2 from the germline V gene are LNHDA and SQIVND (reference sequence). This CDR3 spans 17 amino acids.

The chain carries TRBV6-2 or TRBV6-3 and TRBJ2-7; possibly TRBD2 for D (5 bases). This CDR3 comprises 14 residues. In germline, CDR1 is MNHEY, CDR2 SVGEGT. Trimming removed 5 bases at V and 5 bases at J, with 16 bases between. This CDR3 is CASSPPDSMDEQYF. The CDR3 nucleotides read TGTGCCAGCAGTCCACCGGACTCCATGGACGAGCAGTACTTC.

V and J are TRBV23-1 and TRBJ2-2; possible D gene TRBD1, 5 bases. TRBV23-1 has ORF status, its function being uncertain. This CDR3 region has 14 residues. V lost 5 bases, J lost 3 bases, and 10 bases lay in between. CDR3 bases: TGCGCCAGCAGTTCAACAGGCTACACCGGGGAGCTGTTTTTT. This sequence encodes CASSSTGYTGELFF.

This chain uses TRBV3-1 (or the pseudogene TRBV3-2) with TRBJ2-7; the match to TRBD2 covers 7 bases. Looked up from germline, CDR1 is LGHDT and CDR2 is YNNKEL (reference sequence). J was trimmed by 7 bases and V by 4 bases; bases with no gene match: 13. The CDR3 has 15 amino acids. The CDR3 sequence is CASSLAGAPSGEQYF. CDR3 bases: TGTGCCAGCAGCCTCGCGGGAGCCCCATCGGGAGAGCAGTACTTC.

The CDR3 loop reads CSVEVAGGDNGELFF. The CDR3 coding sequence is TGCAGCGTTGAAGTAGCGGGAGGGGATAACGGGGAGCTGTTTTTT. The chain joins TRBV29-1 to TRBJ2-2; 11 bases are a match to TRBD2. Per germline, CDR1 SQVTM and CDR2 ANQGSEA. The ends lost 1 base at V and 7 bases at J; junction bases unmatched: 5. This CDR3 comprises 15 residues.

The V and J genes are TRBV27 and TRBJ1-1, with D perhaps TRBD1 (5 bases). This CDR3 spans 12 amino acids. Trimming took 7 bases from V and 6 from J, leaving 12 bases between them. The germline V gene has CDR1 MNHEY and CDR2 SMNVEV (reference sequence). Written as DNA, the CDR3 is TGTGCCAGCAACAGTAGACAGTCTGAAGCTTTCTTT. Translating gives CASNSRQSEAFF.

V usage is TRBV18 and J usage is TRBJ2-5, with D uncertain. V lost 5 bases and J 0 bases, leaving 7 bases between the germline ends. Germline V lookup: CDR1 KGHSH, CDR2 LQKENI. CDR3 length: 13 amino acids. CDR3 in DNA: TGTGCCAGCTCATCATACTACCAAGAGACCCAGTACTTC. Protein sequence: CASSSYYQETQYF. Full variable domain (outside the CDR3, taken from reference TRBV18 and TRBJ2-5): NAGVMQNPRHLVRRRGQEARLRCSPMKGHSHVYWYRQLPEEGLKFMVYLQKENIIDESGMPKERFSAEFPKEGPSILRIQQVVRGDSAAYFCASSSYYQETQYFGPGTRLLVL.

The chain employs TRBV20-1 and TRBJ1-1; D is ambiguous. Germline V gene data show CDR1 as DFQATT and CDR2 as SNEGSKA (reference sequence). The CDR3 has 11 amino acids. In DNA, the CDR3 is TGCTATGGGAGCATGAACACTGAAGCTTTCTTT. Encoded protein: CYGSMNTEAFF.

This clone turned up a few times. The junction departs from germline at one end; a sequencing error may be responsible. J is TRBJ2-1 and V is TRBV7-6; TRBD2 aligns across 9 bases. CDR1 SGHVS and CDR2 FNYEAQ come from the germline V gene. The CDR3 runs to 16 residues. DNA for the CDR3: TGTGCCAGCAGCTATTCAACCGGGACTAGCTACCATGAGCAGTTCTTC. Translation gives CASSYSTGTSYHEQFF.

This rearrangement joins TRBV20-1 to TRBJ2-1; a weak D match, TRBD2 (5 bases). The CDR3 totals 11 residues. Germline CDR1 DFQATT, CDR2 SNEGSKA (reference sequence). The germline V and J ends were trimmed by 3 bases and 7 bases, with 7 bases remaining between them. CDR3 coding DNA: TGCAGTGCTAGTCCGGGAAATGAGCAGTTCTTC. Protein sequence: CSASPGNEQFF.

This clone turned up a few times. An end of the junction differs from the germline gene, which may be a read error. V gene TRBV6-6 combines with J gene TRBJ1-1; D is perhaps TRBD1 (6 bases). This CDR3 spans 14 amino acids. Germline V lookup: CDR1 MNHNY, CDR2 SVGAGI (reference sequence). The chain's CDR3 is CASIPRGRATGAFF. The CDR3 nucleotides read TGTGCCAGCATCCCAAGGGGGAGGGCTACTGGAGCTTTCTTT.

The gene calls are TRBV9 and TRBJ2-3; D unclear. V lost 1 base to trimming and J lost 3 bases, with 18 bases between them. The length of the CDR3 is 17 residues. CDR1 is SGDLS and CDR2 is YYNGEE in the germline V gene. The CDR3 spells CASSVKEATRRTDTQYF. CDR3 in DNA: TGTGCCAGCAGCGTAAAAGAGGCGACCCGTAGGACAGATACGCAGTATTTT.

The chain is built from TRBV5-6 and TRBJ2-7; 7 bases are a match to TRBD2. The CDR3 has 13 amino acids. V shed 4 bases and J 3 bases; nucleotides not matched to a gene: 4. Looked up from germline, CDR1 is SGHDT and CDR2 is YYEEEE. The CDR3 bases are TGTGCCAGCAGCCCGGGACTACACTACGAGCAGTACTTC. Translated: CASSPGLHYEQYF.

The genes are TRBV3-1 (or the pseudogene TRBV3-2) and TRBJ1-3; 8 bases align to TRBD1. CDR3 size: 15 residues. Germline CDR1 LGHDT, CDR2 YNNKEL (reference sequence). With 7 bases clipped from V and 4 bases from J, the junction kept 9 bases outside the gene matches. This CDR3 is CASNSQGAAGNTIYF. As DNA, the CDR3 is TGTGCCAGCAACTCGCAGGGGGCGGCAGGAAACACCATATATTTT.

In regard to this clone: The CDR3 does not close with the conserved phenylalanine or tryptophan, likely indicating a read error. It is unclear where the CDR3 begins or ends on the DNA, so no DNA is shown, and the CDR3 is as TCRdb lists it. V gene TRBV5-4 combines with J gene TRBJ1-4; the table's D call of TRBD1 was not tested on the DNA. The CDR3 length equals 12 residues, ends included. The germline V gene encodes CDR1 SGHNT and CDR2 YYREEE (reference sequence). The CDR3 sequence: CASSSDRGLRSV.

The chain recombines TRBV11-2 with TRBJ2-5; D remains unclear. CDR1 SGHAT and CDR2 FQNNGV come from the germline V gene. Trimming cost V 1 base and J 5 bases, with 11 bases left between them. This CDR3 region has 14 residues. The CDR3 here is CASSLGHSLETQYF. The CDR3, as DNA: TGTGCCAGCAGCTTAGGACATTCTTTGGAGACCCAGTACTTC.

The chain joins TRBV5-6 to TRBJ2-1; 7 nucleotides line up with TRBD1. The CDR3 has 12 residues. Trimming took 2 bases from V and 14 from J; bases not matched to a gene: 7. The germline V gene has CDR1 SGHDT and CDR2 YYEEEE. The CDR3 is CASSLKTGLKFF. The CDR3 DNA reads TGTGCCAGCAGCTTAAAGACAGGGCTAAAGTTCTTC.

The V gene is TRBV28, the J gene TRBJ2-7; 7 bases agree with TRBD1. Germline CDR1 MDHEN, CDR2 SYDVKM. This CDR3 is 13 amino acids long. With 6 bases clipped from V and 5 bases from J, the junction kept 7 bases outside the gene matches. In nucleotides, the CDR3 is TGTGCCAGCAGAGACAGGGTCGTGAACGAGCAGTACTTC. This codes for CASRDRVVNEQYF.

The chain links TRBV27 to TRBJ2-1, with a possible D match to TRBD2 (5 bases). V dropped 5 bases and J dropped 8 bases, with 13 bases sitting between them. This CDR3 comprises 13 residues. Germline assignment: CDR1 MNHEY and CDR2 SMNVEV (reference sequence). DNA for the CDR3: TGTGCCAGCAGTCCGTACCTCGGGGATGAGCAGTTCTTC. This sequence encodes CASSPYLGDEQFF.

The CDR3 DNA follows: TGTGCCTGGAGTGTAACTGGGGCAATAGCGGATCCCCGCACAGATACGCAGTATTTT. Translating gives CAWSVTGAIADPRTDTQYF. The chain combines TRBV30 with TRBJ2-3; a possible D gene is TRBD2 (6 bases). V gave up 0 bases and J gave up 1 base, with 23 bases separating them. This CDR3 is 19 amino acids long. The germline V gene has CDR1 GTSNPN and CDR2 SVGIG (reference sequence).